This is a list of T cell receptor beta chains from one sample in a study of T cell repertoires in cytomegalovirus infection. Each CDR3 protein is one row after TCRdb ran MiXCR on the reads. This table holds 450,000 to 600,000 distinct CDR3 sequences, roughly 34% found once. Their antigen targets remain unknown. The sequencing used cultured PBMCs, collected from culture after CMV antigen stimulation. Receptor source: a human donor in good health (CMV status not recorded). Some clones in this sample may be carry-over from other donors' samples. Each CDR3 is given with its conserved first and last residue. A D gene is named only where the DNA matches it firmly.

CATSRGDSGTYEQYF,TRBV15,NA,TRBJ2-7
CATSGDRDGAAFF,TRBV24-1,TRBD1,TRBJ1-1
CSAGTSSGYFEQYF,TRBV20-1,NA,TRBJ2-7
CASSTTSGSGEQFF,TRBV7-2,TRBD2,TRBJ2-1
CASSLVAGKEETQYF,TRBV7-2,NA,TRBJ2-5
CASSLRGRQYF,TRBV11-2,NA,TRBJ2-7
CASSLVSGPIPLEQYF,TRBV7-6,NA,TRBJ2-7
CASSNAGGTDTQYF,TRBV7-2,NA,TRBJ2-3
CASSSIGPQFF,TRBV6-6,NA,TRBJ2-1
CASSIFGLAIYSNQPQHF,TRBV28,NA,TRBJ1-5
CASYRGLAGGSTQYF,TRBV6-1,TRBD2,TRBJ2-3
CATSRDRSRLAVYEQYF,TRBV15,TRBD2,TRBJ2-7
CASSIGGTGGIEAFF,TRBV19,TRBD1,TRBJ1-1
CSVPRGTGSDTQYF,TRBV29-1,TRBD1,TRBJ2-3
CASSQVGAAQETQYF,TRBV3-1,NA,TRBJ2-5
CASSQDYGNQPQHF,TRBV4-3,NA,TRBJ1-5
CASSLAAQRGQETQYF,TRBV7-2,NA,TRBJ2-5
CASNREEGGTEAFF,TRBV2,NA,TRBJ1-1
CASSFRPTGAPGELFF,TRBV7-8,NA,TRBJ2-2
CSAPKDGARGGGYTF,TRBV20-1,NA,TRBJ1-2
CSVDEGMNTEAFF,TRBV29-1,NA,TRBJ1-1
CSVEPQGANTGELFF,TRBV29-1,NA,TRBJ2-2
CASSLEQGIYGYTF,TRBV7-9,TRBD1,TRBJ1-2
CASRGQGPLEQYF,TRBV28,TRBD1,TRBJ2-7
CASSLGLAKDNEQFF,TRBV12-3/TRBV12-4,TRBD2,TRBJ2-1